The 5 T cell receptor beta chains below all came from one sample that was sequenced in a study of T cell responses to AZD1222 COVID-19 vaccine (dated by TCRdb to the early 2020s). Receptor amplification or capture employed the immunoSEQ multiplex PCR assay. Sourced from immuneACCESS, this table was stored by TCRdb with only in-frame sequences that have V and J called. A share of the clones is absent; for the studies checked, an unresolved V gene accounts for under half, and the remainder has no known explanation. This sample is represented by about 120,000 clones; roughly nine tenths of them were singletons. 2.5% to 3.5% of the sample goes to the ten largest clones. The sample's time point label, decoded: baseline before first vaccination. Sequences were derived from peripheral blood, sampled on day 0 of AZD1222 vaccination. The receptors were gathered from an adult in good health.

The CDR3 here is CASSLASSGASGNTIYF. The CDR3 coding sequence is TGTGCCAGCAGCTTAGCATCCTCTGGCGCCTCTGGAAACACCATATATTTT. The J gene is TRBJ1-3, the V gene TRBV7-6, with D uncertain. V shed 0 bases and J shed 0 bases, with 12 bases lying between them. Germline CDR1 and CDR2: SGHVS and FNYEAQ. The CDR3 runs to 17 residues.

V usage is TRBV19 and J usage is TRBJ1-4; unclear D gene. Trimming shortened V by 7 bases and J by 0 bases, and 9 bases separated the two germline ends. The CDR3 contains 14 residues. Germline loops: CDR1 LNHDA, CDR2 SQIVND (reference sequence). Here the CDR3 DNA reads TGTGCCAGTAAGGAGAGCGCAACTAATGAAAAACTGTTTTTT. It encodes CASKESATNEKLFF.

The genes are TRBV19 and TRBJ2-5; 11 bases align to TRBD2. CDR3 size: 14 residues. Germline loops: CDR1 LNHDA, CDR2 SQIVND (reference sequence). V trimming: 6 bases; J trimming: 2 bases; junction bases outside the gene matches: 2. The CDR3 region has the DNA TGTGCCAGTAGCAGACTAGCGGGGCAAGAGACCCAGTACTTC. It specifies CASSRLAGQETQYF.

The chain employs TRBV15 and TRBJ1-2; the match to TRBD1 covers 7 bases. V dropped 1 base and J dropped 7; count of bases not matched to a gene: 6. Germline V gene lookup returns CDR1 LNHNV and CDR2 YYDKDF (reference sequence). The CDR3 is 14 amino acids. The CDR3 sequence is CATSRVSRDSGYTF. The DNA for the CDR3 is TGTGCCACCAGCAGAGTATCCAGGGACAGTGGCTACACCTTC.

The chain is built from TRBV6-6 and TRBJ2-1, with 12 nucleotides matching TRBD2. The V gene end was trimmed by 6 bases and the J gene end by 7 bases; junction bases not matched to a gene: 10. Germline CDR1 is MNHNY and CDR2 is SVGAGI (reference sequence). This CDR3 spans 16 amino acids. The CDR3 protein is CASSETSGSSGNEQFF. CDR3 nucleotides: TGTGCCAGCAGCGAGACTAGCGGGAGTTCGGGAAATGAGCAGTTCTTC.